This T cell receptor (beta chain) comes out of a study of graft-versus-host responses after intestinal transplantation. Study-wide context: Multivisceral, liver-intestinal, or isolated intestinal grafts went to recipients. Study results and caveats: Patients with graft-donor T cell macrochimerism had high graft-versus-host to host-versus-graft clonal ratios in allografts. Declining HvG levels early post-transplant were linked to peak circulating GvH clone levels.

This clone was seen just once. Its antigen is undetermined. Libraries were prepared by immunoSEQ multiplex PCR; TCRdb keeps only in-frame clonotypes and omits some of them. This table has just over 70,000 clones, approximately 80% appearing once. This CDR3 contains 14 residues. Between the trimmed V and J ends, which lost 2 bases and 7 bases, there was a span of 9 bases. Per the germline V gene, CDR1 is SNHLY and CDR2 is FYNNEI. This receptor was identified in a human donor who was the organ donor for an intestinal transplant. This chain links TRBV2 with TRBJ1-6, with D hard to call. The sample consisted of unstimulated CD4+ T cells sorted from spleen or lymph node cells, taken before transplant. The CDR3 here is CASSERNSNSPLHF. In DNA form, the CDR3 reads TGTGCCAGCAGTGAACGAAATAGCAATTCACCCCTCCACTTT.